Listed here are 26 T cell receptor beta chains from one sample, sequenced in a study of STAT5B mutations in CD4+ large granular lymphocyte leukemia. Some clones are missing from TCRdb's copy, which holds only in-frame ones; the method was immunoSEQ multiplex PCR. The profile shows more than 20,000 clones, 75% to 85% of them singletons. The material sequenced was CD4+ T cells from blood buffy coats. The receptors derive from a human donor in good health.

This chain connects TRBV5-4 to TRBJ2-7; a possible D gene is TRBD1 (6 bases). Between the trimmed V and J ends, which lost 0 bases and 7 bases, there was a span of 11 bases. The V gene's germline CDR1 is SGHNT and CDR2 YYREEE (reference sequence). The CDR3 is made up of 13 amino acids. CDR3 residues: CASSLERTAEQYF. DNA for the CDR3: TGTGCCAGCAGCTTGGAGCGGACAGCGGAGCAGTACTTC.

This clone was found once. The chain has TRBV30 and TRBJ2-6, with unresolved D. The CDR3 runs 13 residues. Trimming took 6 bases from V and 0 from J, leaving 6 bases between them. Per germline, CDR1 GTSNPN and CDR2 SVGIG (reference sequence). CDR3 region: CACGHSGANVLTF. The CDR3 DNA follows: TGTGCCTGCGGGCACTCTGGGGCCAACGTCCTGACTTTC.

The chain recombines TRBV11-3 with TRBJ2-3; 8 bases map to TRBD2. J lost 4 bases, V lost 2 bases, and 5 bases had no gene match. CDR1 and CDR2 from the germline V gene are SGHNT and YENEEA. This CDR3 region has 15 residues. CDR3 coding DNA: TGTGCCAGCAGCTTATTCGGCGGGAGGTCAGATACGCAGTATTTT. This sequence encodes CASSLFGGRSDTQYF.

CDR3 coding DNA: TGCAGCGTAGGTTTAGAGGCAGATACGCAGTATTTT. This encodes CSVGLEADTQYF. The chain employs TRBV29-1 and TRBJ2-3; D is unresolved. This CDR3 has 12 residues. V lost 6 bases to trimming and J lost 4 bases, with 11 bases between them. Germline V lookup: CDR1 SQVTM, CDR2 ANQGSEA.

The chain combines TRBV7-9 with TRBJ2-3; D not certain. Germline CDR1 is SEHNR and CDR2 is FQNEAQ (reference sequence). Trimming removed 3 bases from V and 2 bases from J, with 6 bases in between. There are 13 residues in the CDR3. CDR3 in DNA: TGTGCCAGCAGCTTCTCGAACACAGATACGCAGTATTTT. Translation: CASSFSNTDTQYF. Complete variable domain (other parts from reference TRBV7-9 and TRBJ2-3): DTGVSQNPRHKITKRGQNVTFRCDPISEHNRLYWYRQTLGQGPEFLTYFQNEAQLEKSRLLSDRFSAERPKGSFSTLEIQRTEQGDSAMYLCASSFSNTDTQYFGPGTRLTVL.

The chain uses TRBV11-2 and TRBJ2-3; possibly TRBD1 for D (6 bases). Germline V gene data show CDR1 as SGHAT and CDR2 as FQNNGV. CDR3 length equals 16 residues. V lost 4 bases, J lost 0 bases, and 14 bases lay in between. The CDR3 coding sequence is TGTGCCAGCAGCTCCTCGGGACAATCTAGCACAGATACGCAGTATTTT. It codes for CASSSSGQSSTDTQYF. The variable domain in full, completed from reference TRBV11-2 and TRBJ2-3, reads EAGVAQSPRYKIIEKRQSVAFWCNPISGHATLYWYQQILGQGPKLLIQFQNNGVVDDSQLPKDRFSAERLKGVDSTLKIQPAKLEDSAVYLCASSSSGQSSTDTQYFGPGTRLTVL.

CDR3 protein: CASSGTRAPTPDTQYF. For the CDR3, the DNA is TGTGCCAGCAGTGGTACCCGAGCCCCCACACCAGATACGCAGTATTTT. V is TRBV2 and J is TRBJ2-3; D gene ambiguous. From germline, CDR1 is SNHLY and CDR2 FYNNEI. This CDR3 is 16 amino acids long. V lost 4 bases and J lost 4, with 18 bases in between.

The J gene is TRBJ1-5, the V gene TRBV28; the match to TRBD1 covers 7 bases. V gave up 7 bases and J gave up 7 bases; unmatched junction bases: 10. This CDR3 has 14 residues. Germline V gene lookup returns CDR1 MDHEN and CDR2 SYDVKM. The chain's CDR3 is CASTENRGHQPQHF. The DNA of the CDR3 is TGTGCCAGCACCGAGAACAGGGGTCACCAGCCCCAGCATTTT. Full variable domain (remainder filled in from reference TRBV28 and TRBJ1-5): DVKVTQSSRYLVKRTGEKVFLECVQDMDHENMFWYRQDPGLGLRLIYFSYDVKMKEKGDIPEGYSVSREKKERFSLILESASTNQTSMYLCASTENRGHQPQHFGDGTRLSIL.

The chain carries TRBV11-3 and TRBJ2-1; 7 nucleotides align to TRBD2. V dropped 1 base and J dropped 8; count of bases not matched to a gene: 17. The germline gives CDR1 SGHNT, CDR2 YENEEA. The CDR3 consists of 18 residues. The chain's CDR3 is CASSLVLFMGGTKDEQFF. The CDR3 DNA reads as TGTGCCAGCAGCTTAGTATTGTTTATGGGGGGGACTAAGGATGAGCAGTTCTTC. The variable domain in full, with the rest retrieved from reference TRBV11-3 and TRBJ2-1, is EAGVVQSPRYKIIEKKQPVAFWCNPISGHNTLYWYLQNLGQGPELLIRYENEEAVDDSQLPKDRFSAERLKGVDSTLKIQPAELGDSAVYLCASSLVLFMGGTKDEQFFGPGTRLTVL.

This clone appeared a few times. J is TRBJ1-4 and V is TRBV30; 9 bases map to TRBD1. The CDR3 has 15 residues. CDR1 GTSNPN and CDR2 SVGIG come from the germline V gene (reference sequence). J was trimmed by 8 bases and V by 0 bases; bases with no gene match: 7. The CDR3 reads CAWSVGQGRKEKLFF. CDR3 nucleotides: TGTGCCTGGAGTGTAGGACAGGGGAGGAAGGAAAAACTGTTTTTT.

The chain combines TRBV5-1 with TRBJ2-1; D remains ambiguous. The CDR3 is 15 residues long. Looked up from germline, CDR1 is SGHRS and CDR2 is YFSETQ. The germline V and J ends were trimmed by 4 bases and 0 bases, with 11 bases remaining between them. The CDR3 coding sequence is TGCGCCAGCAGCCCCCGACCCAGCTCCTACAATGAGCAGTTCTTC. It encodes CASSPRPSSYNEQFF.

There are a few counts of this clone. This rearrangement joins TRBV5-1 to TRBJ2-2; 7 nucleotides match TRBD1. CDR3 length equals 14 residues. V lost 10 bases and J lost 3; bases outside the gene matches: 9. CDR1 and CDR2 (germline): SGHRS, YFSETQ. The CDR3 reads CASRADRDTGELFF. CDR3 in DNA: TGCGCCTCCCGGGCTGACAGGGACACCGGGGAGCTGTTTTTT.

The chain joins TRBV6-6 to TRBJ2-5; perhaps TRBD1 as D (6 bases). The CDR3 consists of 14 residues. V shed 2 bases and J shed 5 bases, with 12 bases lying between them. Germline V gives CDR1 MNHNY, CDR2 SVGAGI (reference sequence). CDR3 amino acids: CASSYPGGAETQYF. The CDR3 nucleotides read TGTGCCAGCAGTTACCCTGGGGGCGCGGAGACCCAGTACTTC.

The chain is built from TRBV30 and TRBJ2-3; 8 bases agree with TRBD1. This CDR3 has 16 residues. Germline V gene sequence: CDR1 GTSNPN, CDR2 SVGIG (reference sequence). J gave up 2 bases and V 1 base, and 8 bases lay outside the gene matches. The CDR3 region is CAWSGSRGQATDTQYF. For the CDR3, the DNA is TGTGCCTGGAGTGGATCCAGGGGGCAGGCCACAGATACGCAGTATTTT.

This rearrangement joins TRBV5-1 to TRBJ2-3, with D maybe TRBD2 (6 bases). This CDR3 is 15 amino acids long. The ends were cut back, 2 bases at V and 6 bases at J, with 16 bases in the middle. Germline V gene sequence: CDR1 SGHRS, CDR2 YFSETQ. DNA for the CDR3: TGCGCCAGCAGCTTCGGGGAGGCTAGACGGGATACGCAGTATTTT. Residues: CASSFGEARRDTQYF.

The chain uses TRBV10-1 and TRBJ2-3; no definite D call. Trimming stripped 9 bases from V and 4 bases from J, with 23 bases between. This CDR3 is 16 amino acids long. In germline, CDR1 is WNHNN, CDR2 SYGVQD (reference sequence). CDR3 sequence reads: CASLMLSKAGADTQYF. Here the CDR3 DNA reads TGCGCCAGTTTGATGCTTAGCAAAGCAGGAGCAGATACGCAGTATTTT.

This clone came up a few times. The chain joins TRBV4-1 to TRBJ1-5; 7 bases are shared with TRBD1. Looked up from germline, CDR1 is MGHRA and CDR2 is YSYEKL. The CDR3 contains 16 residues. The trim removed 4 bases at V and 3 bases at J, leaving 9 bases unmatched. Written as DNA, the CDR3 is TGCGCCAGCAGCCCGCGACAGGGCTTTTCCAATCAGCCCCAGCATTTT. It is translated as CASSPRQGFSNQPQHF.

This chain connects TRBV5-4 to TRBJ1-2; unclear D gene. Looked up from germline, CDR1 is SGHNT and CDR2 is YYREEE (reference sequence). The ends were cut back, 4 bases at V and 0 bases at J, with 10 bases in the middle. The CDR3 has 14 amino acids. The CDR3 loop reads CASSPGNANYGYTF. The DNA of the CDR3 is TGTGCCAGCAGCCCCGGTAATGCTAACTATGGCTACACCTTC.

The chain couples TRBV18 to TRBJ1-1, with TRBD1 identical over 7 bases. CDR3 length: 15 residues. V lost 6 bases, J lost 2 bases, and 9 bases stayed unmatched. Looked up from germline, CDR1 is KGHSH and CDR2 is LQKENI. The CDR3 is CASSPMTGSNTEAFF. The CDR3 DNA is TGTGCCAGCTCTCCGATGACAGGGTCCAACACTGAAGCTTTCTTT.

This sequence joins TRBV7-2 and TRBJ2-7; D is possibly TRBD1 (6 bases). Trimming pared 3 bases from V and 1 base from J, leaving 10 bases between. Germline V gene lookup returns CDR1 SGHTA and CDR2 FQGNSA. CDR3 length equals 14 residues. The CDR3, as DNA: TGTGCCAGCAGCTTCCAGGGGTTGTCCTACGAGCAGTACTTC. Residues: CASSFQGLSYEQYF.

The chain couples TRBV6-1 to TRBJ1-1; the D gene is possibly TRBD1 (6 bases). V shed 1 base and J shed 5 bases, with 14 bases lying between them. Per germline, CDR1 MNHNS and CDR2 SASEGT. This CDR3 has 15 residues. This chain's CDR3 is CASSEVRGSGTEAFF. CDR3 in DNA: TGTGCCAGCAGTGAAGTCAGGGGTTCCGGTACTGAAGCTTTCTTT.

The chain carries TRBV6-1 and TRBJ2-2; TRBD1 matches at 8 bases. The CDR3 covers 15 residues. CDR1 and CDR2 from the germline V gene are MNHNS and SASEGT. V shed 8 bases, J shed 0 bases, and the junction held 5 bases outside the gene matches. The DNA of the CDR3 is TGTGCCAGCGGGACAGGATCTGCGAACACCGGGGAGCTGTTTTTT. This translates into CASGTGSANTGELFF.

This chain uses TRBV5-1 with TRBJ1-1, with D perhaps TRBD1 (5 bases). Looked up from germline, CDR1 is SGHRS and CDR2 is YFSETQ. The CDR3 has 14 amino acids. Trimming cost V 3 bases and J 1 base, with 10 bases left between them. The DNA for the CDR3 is TGCGCCAGCAGCTGGGGGACGGAGAACACTGAAGCTTTCTTT. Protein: CASSWGTENTEAFF.

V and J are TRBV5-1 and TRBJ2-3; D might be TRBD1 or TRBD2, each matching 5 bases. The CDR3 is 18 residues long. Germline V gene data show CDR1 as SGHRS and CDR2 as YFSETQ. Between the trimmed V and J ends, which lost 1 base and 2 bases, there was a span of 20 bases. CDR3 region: CASSLQGPGEIITDTQYF. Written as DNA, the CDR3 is TGCGCCAGCAGCTTGCAGGGTCCCGGGGAAATAATCACAGATACGCAGTATTTT.

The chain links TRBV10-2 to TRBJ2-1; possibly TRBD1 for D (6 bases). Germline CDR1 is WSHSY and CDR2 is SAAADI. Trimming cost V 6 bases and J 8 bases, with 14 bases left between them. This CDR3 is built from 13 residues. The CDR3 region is CASSNDRLYEQFF. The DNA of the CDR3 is TGCGCCAGCAGCAACGACAGGTTATATGAGCAGTTCTTC.

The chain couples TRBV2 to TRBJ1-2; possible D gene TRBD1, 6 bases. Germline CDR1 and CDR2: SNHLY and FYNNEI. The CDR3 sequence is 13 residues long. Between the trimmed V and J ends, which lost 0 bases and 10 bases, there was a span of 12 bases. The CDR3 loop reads CASSEAEQGAYTF. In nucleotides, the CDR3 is TGTGCCAGCAGTGAAGCGGAACAGGGAGCCTACACCTTC.